This TCR beta chain is drawn from a study of cytomegalovirus exposure and HLA in healthy donors. Overall study findings and caveats: Association of 17,000 or so TCR beta sequences with HLA alleles was found at 0.05 false discovery rate in a later analysis.

Germline-derived CDR1 and CDR2 are KGHSH and LQKENI. V lost 2 bases and J lost 0, with 8 bases in between. The CDR3 consists of 15 residues. The PCR ran on 60 Vbeta and 13 Jbeta primers. Data came from immunoSEQ multiplex PCR; TCRdb stores just in-frame clones and leaves some out. The table has under 100,000 clones, around 75% seen once. This clone has only a few counts. The antigen remains undetermined. The gene calls are TRBV18 and TRBJ1-5; D is undetermined. Source material: PBMCs. The origin of this receptor is a man aged 35 to 55 in good health and CMV-seronegative. The CDR3 region has the DNA TGTGCCAGCTCACCATCCAGTAATAGCAATCAGCCCCAGCATTTT. Amino acids: CASSPSSNSNQPQHF. Supplemented by reference TRBV18 and TRBJ1-5, the full variable domain reads NAGVMQNPRHLVRRRGQEARLRCSPMKGHSHVYWYRQLPEEGLKFMVYLQKENIIDESGMPKERFSAEFPKEGPSILRIQQVVRGDSAAYFCASSPSSNSNQPQHFGDGTRLSIL.